This T cell receptor beta chain was observed in a study of T cell responses to AZD1222 COVID-19 vaccine. Only in-frame clones appear in the TCRdb table, and some are missing; sequencing was by immunoSEQ multiplex PCR. The sample includes 120,000 to 150,000 clones, 80% to 95% seen only once; the top ten take 2.5% to 3%. This CDR3 region has 17 residues. Germline V gives CDR1 SEHNR, CDR2 FQNEAQ (reference sequence). V was trimmed by 6 bases and J by 1 base, leaving 19 bases between them. V usage is TRBV7-9 and J usage is TRBJ2-1; D might be TRBD1 (6 bases). This receptor was identified in an adult in good health. The source was peripheral blood, collected on day 0 of MenACWY control vaccination. As DNA, the CDR3 is TGTGCCAGCAGTAGTAGCGTCACAGGGTGGTCCTACAATGAGCAGTTCTTC. Its protein product is CASSSSVTGWSYNEQFF. Drawing the rest from reference TRBV7-9 and TRBJ2-1, the complete variable domain is DTGVSQNPRHKITKRGQNVTFRCDPISEHNRLYWYRQTLGQGPEFLTYFQNEAQLEKSRLLSDRFSAERPKGSFSTLEIQRTEQGDSAMYLCASSSSVTGWSYNEQFFGPGTRLTVL.